Detailed here is one T cell receptor (beta chain). What it binds is not known. This specimen comes from a study of blood T cells in healthy people across ages. Germline V CDR1 and CDR2: LGHDT, YNNKEL (reference sequence). The V end lost 0 bases, the J end lost 8 bases, and 9 bases lay between the germline ends. The CDR3 loop spans 13 amino acids. Per individual sample, total RNA of at least 6 micrograms was extracted. General study results and limits: Roughly linear age-related decline in beta diversity appeared, significant by age 40.

It was with a sample-barcoded 5' primer and a J-beta primer mix that a second PCR of about 6 to 12 cycles was run. Samples each returned at least 3 million CDR3-containing paired-end reads. TCRdb ran MiXCR on the 5' RACE reads and lists one entry per CDR3 protein. Of more than 1 million distinct CDR3 sequences listed, 40% to 50% are singletons. This chain links TRBV3-1 with TRBJ2-3; D unclear. Sample: blood. This TCR came from a woman aged 55 to 70 in good health. The CDR3 DNA reads as TGTGCCAGCAGCCAAGATCGCCGGACTACGCAGTATTTT. This translates into CASSQDRRTTQYF.